This paragraph covers one TCR beta chain sequence. Trimming removed 2 bases from V and 0 bases from J, with 7 bases in between. The CDR3 is made up of 14 amino acids. The germline gives CDR1 MNHEY, CDR2 SVGAGI. These data belong to a study of OX40 agonist ivuxolimab in advanced cancers. Libraries were prepared by immunoSEQ multiplex PCR; TCRdb keeps only in-frame clonotypes and omits some of them. Of tens of thousands of clones listed, approximately 86% are singletons. The TCR comes from an adult with an advanced solid tumor such as melanoma, head and neck, liver or kidney cancer. The chain employs TRBV6-5 and TRBJ1-1; D not certain. The sample was CD4+ or CD8+ T cells sorted from blood, taken in a trial of the OX40 agonist ivuxolimab. CDR3 DNA sequence: TGTGCCAGCAGTTACGCCGAGATGAACACTGAAGCTTTCTTT. Translating gives CASSYAEMNTEAFF.